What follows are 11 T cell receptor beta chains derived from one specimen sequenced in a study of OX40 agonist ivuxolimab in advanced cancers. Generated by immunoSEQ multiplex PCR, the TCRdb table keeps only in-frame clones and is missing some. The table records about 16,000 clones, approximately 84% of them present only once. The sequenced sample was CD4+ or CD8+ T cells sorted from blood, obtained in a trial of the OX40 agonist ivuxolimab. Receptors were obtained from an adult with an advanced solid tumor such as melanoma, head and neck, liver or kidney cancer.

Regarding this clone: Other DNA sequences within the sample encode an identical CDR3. This CDR3 is CASSQGYEQYF. Here the CDR3 DNA reads TGTGCCAGCAGCCAAGGATACGAGCAGTACTTC. The chain carries TRBV14 and TRBJ2-7; no definite D call. Germline V gene sequence: CDR1 SGHDN, CDR2 FVKESK. Trimming removed 1 base from V and 4 bases from J, with 2 bases in between. CDR3 length: 11 residues.

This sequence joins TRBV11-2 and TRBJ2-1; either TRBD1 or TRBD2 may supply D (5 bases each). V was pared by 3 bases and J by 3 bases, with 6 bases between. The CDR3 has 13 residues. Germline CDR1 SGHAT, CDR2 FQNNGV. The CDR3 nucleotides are TGTGCCAGCAGCTTGGGGGTCTACAATGAGCAGTTCTTC. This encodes CASSLGVYNEQFF.

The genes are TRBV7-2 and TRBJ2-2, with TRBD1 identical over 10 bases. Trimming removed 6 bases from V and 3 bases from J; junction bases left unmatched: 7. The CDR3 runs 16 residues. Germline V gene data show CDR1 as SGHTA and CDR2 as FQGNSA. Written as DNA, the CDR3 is TGTGCCAGCAGGCCGGGACAGGGGTACGACACCGGGGAGCTGTTTTTT. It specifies CASRPGQGYDTGELFF.

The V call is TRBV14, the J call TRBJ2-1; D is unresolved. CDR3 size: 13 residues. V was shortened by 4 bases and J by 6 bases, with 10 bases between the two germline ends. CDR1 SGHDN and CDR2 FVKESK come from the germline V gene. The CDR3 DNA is TGTGCCAGCAGCCGGACGACGGTCAATGAGCAGTTCTTC. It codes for CASSRTTVNEQFF.

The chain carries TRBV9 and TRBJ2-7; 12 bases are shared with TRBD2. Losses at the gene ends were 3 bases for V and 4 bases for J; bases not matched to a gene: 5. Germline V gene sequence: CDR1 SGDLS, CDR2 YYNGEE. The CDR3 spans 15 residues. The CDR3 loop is CASSAGLAGRYEQYF. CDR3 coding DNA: TGTGCCAGCAGCGCGGGACTAGCGGGCAGATACGAGCAGTACTTC. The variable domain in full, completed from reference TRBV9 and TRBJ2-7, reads DSGVTQTPKHLITATGQRVTLRCSPRSGDLSVYWYQQSLDQGLQFLIQYYNGEERAKGNILERFSAQQFPDLHSELNLSSLELGDSALYFCASSAGLAGRYEQYFGPGTRLTVT.

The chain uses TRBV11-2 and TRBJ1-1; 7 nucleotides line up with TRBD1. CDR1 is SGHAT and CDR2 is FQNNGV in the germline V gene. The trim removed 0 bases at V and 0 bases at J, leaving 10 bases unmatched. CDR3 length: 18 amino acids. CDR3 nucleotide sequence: TGTGCCAGCAGCTTAGAGCGTCAGGGGGTACCCATGAACACTGAAGCTTTCTTT. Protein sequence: CASSLERQGVPMNTEAFF.

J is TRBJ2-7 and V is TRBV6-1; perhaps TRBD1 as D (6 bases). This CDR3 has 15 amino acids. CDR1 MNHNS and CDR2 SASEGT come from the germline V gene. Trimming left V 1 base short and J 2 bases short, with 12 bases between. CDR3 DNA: TGTGCCAGCAGTGAAGACTACAGGGCCCCCTACGAGCAGTACTTC. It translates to CASSEDYRAPYEQYF.

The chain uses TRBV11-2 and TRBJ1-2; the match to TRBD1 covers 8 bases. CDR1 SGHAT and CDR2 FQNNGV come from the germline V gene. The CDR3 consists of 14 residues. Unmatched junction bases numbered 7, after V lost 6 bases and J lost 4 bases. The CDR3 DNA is TGTGCCAGCAGTTTCAGGCAGGGGGCCTATGGCTACACCTTC. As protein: CASSFRQGAYGYTF.

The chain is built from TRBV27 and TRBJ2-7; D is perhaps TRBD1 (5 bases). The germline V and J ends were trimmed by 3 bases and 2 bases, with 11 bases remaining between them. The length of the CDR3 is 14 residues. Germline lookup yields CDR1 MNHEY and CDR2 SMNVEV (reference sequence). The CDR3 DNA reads TGTGCCAGCAGTTTTTCAGGGATCACCTACGAGCAGTACTTC. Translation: CASSFSGITYEQYF.

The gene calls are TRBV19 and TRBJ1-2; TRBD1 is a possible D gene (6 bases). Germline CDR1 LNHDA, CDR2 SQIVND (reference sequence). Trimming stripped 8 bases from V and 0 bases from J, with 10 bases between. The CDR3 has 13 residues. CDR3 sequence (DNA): TGTGCCAGTTCAGGACAGCCTAACTATGGCTACACCTTC. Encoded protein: CASSGQPNYGYTF. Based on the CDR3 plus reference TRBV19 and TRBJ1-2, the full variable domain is DGGITQSPKYLFRKEGQNVTLSCEQNLNHDAMYWYRQDPGQGLRLIYYSQIVNDFQKGDIAEGYSVSREKKESFPLTVTSAQKNPTAFYLCASSGQPNYGYTFGSGTRLTVV.

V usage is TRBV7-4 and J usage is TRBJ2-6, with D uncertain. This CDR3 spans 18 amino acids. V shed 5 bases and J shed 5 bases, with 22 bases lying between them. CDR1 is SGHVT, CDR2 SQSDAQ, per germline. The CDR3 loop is CASSGRCSSQSRANVLTF. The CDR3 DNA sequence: TGTGCCAGCAGCGGTCGGTGCAGCTCACAAAGTCGGGCCAACGTCCTGACTTTC.